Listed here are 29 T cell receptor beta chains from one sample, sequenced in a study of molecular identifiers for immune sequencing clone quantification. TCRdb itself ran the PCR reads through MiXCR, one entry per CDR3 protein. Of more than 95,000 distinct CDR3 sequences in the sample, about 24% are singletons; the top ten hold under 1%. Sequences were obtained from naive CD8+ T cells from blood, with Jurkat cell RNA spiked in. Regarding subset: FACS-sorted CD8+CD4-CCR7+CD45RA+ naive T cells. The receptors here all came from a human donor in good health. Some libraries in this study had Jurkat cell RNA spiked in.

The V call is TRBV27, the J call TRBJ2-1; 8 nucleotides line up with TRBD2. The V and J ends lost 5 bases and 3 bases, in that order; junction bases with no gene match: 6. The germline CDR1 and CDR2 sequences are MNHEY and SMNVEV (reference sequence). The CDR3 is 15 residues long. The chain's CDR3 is CASSIGLADYNEQFF. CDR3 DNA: TGTGCCAGCAGTATAGGACTAGCAGACTACAATGAGCAGTTCTTC.

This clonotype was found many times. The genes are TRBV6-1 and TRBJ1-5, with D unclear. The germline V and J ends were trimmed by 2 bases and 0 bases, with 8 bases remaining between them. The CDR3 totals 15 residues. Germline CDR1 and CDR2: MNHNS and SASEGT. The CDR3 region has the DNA TGTGCCAGCAGTGAATATGGGAATAGCAATCAGCCCCAGCATTTT. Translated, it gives CASSEYGNSNQPQHF.

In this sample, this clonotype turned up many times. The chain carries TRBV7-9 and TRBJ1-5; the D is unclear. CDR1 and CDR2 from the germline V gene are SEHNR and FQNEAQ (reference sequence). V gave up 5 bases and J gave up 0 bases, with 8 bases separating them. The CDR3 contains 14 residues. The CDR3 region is CASSHHSSNQPQHF. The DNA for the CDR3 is TGTGCCAGCAGCCACCACAGTAGCAATCAGCCCCAGCATTTT.

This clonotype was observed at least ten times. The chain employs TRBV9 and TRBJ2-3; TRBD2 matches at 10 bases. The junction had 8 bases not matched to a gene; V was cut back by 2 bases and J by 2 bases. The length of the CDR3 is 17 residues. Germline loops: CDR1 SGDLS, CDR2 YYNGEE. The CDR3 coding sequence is TGTGCCAGCAGCGTGCCTAGCGGGGGCGAGACCACAGATACGCAGTATTTT. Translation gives CASSVPSGGETTDTQYF.

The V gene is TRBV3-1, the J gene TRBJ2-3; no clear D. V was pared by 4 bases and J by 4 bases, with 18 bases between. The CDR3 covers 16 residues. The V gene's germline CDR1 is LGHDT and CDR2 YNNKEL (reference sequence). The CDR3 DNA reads TGTGCCAGCAGCCGAGATTACCAGCTACCCCCAGATACGCAGTATTTT. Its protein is CASSRDYQLPPDTQYF.

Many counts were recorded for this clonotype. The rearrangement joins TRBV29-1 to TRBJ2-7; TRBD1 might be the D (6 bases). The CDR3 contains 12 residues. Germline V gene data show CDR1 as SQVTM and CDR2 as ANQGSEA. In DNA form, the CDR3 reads TGCAGTGTCGGGGACAACTCCTACGAGCAGTACTTC. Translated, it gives CSVGDNSYEQYF.

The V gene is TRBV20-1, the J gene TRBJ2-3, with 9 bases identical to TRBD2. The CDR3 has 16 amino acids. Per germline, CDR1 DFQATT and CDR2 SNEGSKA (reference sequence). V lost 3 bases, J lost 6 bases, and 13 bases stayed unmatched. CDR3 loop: CSASAGGSIFPDTQYF. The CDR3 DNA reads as TGCAGTGCTAGCGCGGGGGGGTCGATTTTCCCGGATACGCAGTATTTT.

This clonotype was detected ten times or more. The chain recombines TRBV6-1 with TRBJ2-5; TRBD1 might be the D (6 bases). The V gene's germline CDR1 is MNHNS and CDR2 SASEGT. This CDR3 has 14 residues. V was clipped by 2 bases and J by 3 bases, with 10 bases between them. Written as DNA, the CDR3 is TGTGCCAGCAGTGAACCCGGGACAAAAGAGACCCAGTACTTC. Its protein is CASSEPGTKETQYF.

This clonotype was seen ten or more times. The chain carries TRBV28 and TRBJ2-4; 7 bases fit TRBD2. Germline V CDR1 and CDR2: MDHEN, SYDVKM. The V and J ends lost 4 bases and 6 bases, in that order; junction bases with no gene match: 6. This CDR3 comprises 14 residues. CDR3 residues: CASSWRGRSNIQYF. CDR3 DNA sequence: TGTGCCAGCAGTTGGCGGGGGAGATCAAACATTCAGTACTTC.

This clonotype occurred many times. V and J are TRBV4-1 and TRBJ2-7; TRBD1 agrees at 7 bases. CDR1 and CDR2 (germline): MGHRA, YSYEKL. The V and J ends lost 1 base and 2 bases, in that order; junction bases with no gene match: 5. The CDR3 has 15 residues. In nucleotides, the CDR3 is TGCGCCAGCAGCCAAGTACGGACAGGTGCCTACGAGCAGTACTTC. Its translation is CASSQVRTGAYEQYF.

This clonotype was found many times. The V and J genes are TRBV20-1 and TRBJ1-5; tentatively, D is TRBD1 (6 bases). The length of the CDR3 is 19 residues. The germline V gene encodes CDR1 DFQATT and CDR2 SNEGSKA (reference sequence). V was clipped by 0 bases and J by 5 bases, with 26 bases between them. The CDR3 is CSARETGGRGLLMDQPQHF. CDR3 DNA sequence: TGCAGTGCTAGAGAGACCGGAGGCAGGGGCCTCCTGATGGATCAGCCCCAGCATTTT.

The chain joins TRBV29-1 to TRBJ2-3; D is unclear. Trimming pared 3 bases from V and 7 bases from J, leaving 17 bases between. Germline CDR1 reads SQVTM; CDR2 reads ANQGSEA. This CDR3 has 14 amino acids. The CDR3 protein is CSVELAEVVNTQYF. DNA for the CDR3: TGCAGCGTTGAGCTTGCCGAGGTCGTGAATACGCAGTATTTT.

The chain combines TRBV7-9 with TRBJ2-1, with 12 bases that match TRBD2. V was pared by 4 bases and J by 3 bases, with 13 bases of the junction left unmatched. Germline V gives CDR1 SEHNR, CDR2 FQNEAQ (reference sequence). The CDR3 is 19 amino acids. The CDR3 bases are TGTGCCAGCAGCTCTCCGATTTGGACTAGCGGGACCAGCTACAATGAGCAGTTCTTC. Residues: CASSSPIWTSGTSYNEQFF.

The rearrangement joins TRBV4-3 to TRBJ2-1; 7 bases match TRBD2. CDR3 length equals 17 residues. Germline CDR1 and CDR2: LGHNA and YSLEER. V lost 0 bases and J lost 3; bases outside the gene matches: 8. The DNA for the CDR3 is TGCGCCAGCAGCCAAGAAATATGGGGGGAGGGCTACAATGAGCAGTTCTTC. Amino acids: CASSQEIWGEGYNEQFF.

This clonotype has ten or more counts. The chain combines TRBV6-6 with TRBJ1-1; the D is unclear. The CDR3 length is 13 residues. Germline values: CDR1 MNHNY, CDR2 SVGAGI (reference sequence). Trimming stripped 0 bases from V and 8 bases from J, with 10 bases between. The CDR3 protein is CASSYSTQKEAFF. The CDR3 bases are TGTGCCAGCAGTTACTCTACCCAGAAGGAAGCTTTCTTT.

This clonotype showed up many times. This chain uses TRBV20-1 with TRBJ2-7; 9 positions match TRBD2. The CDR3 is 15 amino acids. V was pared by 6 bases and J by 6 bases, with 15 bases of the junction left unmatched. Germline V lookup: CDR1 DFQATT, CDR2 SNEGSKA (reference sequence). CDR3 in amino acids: CSAPYGSGRPGEQYF. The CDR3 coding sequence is TGCAGTGCCCCTTACGGGAGCGGGAGGCCTGGCGAGCAGTACTTC.

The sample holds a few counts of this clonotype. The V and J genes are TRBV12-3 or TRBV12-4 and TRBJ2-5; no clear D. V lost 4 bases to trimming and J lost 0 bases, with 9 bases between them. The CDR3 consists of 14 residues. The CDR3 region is CASSSQINQETQYF. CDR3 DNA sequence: TGTGCCAGCAGTTCACAGATCAACCAAGAGACCCAGTACTTC.

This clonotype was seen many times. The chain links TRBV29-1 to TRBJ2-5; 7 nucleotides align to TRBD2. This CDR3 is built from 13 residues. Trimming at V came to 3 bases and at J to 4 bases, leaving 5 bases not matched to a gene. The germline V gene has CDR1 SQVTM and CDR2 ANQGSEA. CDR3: CSVDSAGPETQYF. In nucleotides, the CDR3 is TGCAGCGTTGACTCAGCGGGGCCAGAGACCCAGTACTTC.

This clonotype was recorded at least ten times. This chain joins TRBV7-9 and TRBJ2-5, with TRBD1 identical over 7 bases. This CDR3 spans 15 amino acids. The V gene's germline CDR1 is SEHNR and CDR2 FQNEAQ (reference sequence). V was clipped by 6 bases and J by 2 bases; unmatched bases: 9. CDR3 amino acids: CASRLPDREQETQYF. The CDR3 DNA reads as TGTGCCAGCAGATTACCCGACAGGGAACAAGAGACCCAGTACTTC.

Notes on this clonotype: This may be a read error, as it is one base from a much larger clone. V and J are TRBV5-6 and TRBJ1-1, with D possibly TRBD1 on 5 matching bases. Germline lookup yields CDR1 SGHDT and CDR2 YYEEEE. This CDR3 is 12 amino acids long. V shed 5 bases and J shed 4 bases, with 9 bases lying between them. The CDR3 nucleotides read TGTGCCAGCAGTGCCGGGGGCACTGAAGCTTTCTTT. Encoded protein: CASSAGGTEAFF.

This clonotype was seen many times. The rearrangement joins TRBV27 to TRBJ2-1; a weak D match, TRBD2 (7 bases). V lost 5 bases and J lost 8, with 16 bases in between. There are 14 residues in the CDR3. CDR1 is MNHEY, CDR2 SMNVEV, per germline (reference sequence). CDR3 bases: TGTGCCAGCAGTCTCGATGGGGGGGGCGATGAGCAGTTCTTC. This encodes CASSLDGGGDEQFF.

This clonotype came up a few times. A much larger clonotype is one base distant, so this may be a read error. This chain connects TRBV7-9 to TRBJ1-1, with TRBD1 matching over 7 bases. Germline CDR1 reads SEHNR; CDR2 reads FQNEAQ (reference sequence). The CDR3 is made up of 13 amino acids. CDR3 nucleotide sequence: TGTGCCAGCGGCTTAACAGGGGACACTGAAGCTTTCTTT. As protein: CASGLTGDTEAFF.

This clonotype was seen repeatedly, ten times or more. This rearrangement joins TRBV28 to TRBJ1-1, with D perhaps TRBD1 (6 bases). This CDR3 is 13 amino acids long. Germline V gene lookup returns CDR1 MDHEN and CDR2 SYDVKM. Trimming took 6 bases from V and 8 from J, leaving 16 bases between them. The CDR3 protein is CASSLWGAAEAFF. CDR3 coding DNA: TGTGCCAGCAGCCTGTGGGGGGCTGCAGAAGCTTTCTTT.

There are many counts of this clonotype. The CDR3 region has the DNA TGCGCCAGCAGCTCCCCCGACAGGGGTAAATACGAGCAGTACTTC. Residues: CASSSPDRGKYEQYF. The J gene is TRBJ2-7, the V gene TRBV5-1, with 8 bases aligning to TRBD1. The length of the CDR3 is 15 residues. Germline V gives CDR1 SGHRS, CDR2 YFSETQ. Losses at the gene ends were 3 bases for V and 4 bases for J; bases not matched to a gene: 9.

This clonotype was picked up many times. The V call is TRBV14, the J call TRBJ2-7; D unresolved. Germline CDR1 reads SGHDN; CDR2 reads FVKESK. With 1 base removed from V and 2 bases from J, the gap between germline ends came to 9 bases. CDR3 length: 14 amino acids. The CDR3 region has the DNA TGTGCCAGCAGCCAAGCTCAGCTAGCCTACGAGCAGTACTTC. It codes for CASSQAQLAYEQYF.

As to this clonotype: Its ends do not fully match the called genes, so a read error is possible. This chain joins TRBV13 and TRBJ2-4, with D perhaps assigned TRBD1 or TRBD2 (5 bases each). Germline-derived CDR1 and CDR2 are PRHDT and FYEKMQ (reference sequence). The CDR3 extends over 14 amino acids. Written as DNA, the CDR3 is TGTGCCAGCAGCTTCCCCGGGGCCATAAACATTCAGTACTTC. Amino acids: CASSFPGAINIQYF.

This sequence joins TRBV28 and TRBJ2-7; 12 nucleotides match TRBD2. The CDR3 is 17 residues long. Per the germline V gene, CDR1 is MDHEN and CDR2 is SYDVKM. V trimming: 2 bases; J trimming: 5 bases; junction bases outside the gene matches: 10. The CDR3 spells CASSLMPLAGGPHEQYF. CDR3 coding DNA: TGTGCCAGCAGTTTAATGCCGCTAGCGGGAGGGCCCCACGAGCAGTACTTC.

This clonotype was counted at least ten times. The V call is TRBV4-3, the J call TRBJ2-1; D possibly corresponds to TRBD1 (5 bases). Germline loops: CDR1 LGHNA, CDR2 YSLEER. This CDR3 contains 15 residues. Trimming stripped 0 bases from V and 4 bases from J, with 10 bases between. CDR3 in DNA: TGCGCCAGCAGCCAAGATGGGCAGGGTTACAATGAGCAGTTCTTC. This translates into CASSQDGQGYNEQFF.

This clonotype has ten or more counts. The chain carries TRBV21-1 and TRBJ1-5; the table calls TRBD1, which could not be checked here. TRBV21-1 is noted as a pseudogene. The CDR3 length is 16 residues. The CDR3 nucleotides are TGTGCCAGCAGCAAAAACCGGGACAGGGCCGATCAGCCCCAGCATTTT. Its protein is CASSKNRDRADQPQHF.